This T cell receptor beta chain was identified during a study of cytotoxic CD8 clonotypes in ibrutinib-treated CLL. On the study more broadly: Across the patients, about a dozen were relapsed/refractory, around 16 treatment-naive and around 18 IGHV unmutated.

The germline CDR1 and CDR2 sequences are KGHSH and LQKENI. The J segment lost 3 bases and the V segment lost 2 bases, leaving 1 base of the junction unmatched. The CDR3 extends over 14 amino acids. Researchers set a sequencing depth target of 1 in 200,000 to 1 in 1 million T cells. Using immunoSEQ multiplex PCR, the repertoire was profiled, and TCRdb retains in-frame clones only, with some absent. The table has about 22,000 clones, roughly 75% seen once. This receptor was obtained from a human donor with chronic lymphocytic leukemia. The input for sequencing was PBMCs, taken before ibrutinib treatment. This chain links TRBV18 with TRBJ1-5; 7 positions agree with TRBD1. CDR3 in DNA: TGTGCCAGCTCACCAACAGGGGCCAATCAGCCCCAGCATTTT. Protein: CASSPTGANQPQHF.